One sample yielded the 19 T cell receptor beta chains listed below, sequenced in a study of T-cell memory formation after mild COVID-19. Using its own MiXCR run on the 5' RACE reads, TCRdb lists one record per CDR3 protein. The profile shows over 150,000 distinct CDR3 sequences, 13% of them singletons. The specimen sequenced was PBMCs or a T cell subset sorted from them (not recorded which). These receptors came from a man between 18 and 35 years old who had mild COVID-19 (a few samples of this study predate the infection). Cell type and time point are not known.

This clonotype was picked up many times. The V gene is TRBV27, the J gene TRBJ2-2; no clear D gene. CDR1 and CDR2 from the germline V gene are MNHEY and SMNVEV (reference sequence). The V and J ends lost 7 bases and 1 base respectively, with 4 bases between them. The CDR3 runs to 12 residues. CDR3 region: CASTQNTGELFF. CDR3 nucleotides: TGTGCCAGCACTCAGAACACCGGGGAGCTGTTTTTT.

V and J are TRBV4-1 and TRBJ1-3; D ambiguous. This CDR3 comprises 17 residues. V was trimmed by 3 bases and J by 0 bases, leaving 15 bases between them. Germline CDR1 reads MGHRA; CDR2 reads YSYEKL. Here the CDR3 DNA reads TGCGCCAGCAGCCAGATGGCCCCAAGAAACTCTGGAAACACCATATATTTT. It translates to CASSQMAPRNSGNTIYF.

This clonotype was recorded only once. The genes are TRBV24-1 and TRBJ2-3; D ambiguous. V lost 3 bases and J 2 bases, leaving 8 bases between the germline ends. CDR1 KGHDR and CDR2 SFDVKD come from the germline V gene. This CDR3 is built from 14 residues. The CDR3 sequence is CATSDTGFTDTQYF. The CDR3 DNA reads TGTGCCACCAGTGATACCGGCTTCACAGATACGCAGTATTTT.

The CDR3 DNA reads TGTGCCAGCAGCTTTGAAGTTTTCTATGGCTACACCTTC. As protein: CASSFEVFYGYTF. This chain joins TRBV7-2 and TRBJ1-2; no definite D call. This CDR3 region has 13 residues. V lost 3 bases, J lost 4 bases, and 9 bases lay in between. The germline CDR1 and CDR2 sequences are SGHTA and FQGNSA. The full variable domain, its missing parts supplied by reference TRBV7-2 and TRBJ1-2, is GAGVSQSPSNKVTEKGKDVELRCDPISGHTALYWYRQSLGQGLEFLIYFQGNSAPDKSGLPSDRFSAERTGGSVSTLTIQRTQQEDSAVYLCASSFEVFYGYTFGSGTRLTVV.

This clonotype was counted a few times. The rearrangement links TRBV7-8 to TRBJ2-7, with 8 bases matching TRBD1. The CDR3 sequence is 14 residues long. Germline CDR1 SGHVS, CDR2 FQNEAQ. Germline trimming cut 4 bases from V and 6 bases from J; bases unmatched to any gene: 8. The CDR3 DNA sequence: TGTGCCAGCAGCTCCCAGGGGGCGGGGTCCGAGCAGTACTTC. It specifies CASSSQGAGSEQYF. The variable domain in full, with the rest retrieved from reference TRBV7-8 and TRBJ2-7, is GAGVSQSPRYKVAKRGQDVALRCDPISGHVSLFWYQQALGQGPEFLTYFQNEAQLDKSGLPSDRFFAERPEGSVSTLKIQRTQQEDSAVYLCASSSQGAGSEQYFGPGTRLTVT.

Ten or more counts support this clonotype. This chain connects TRBV5-1 to TRBJ2-1; no firm D call. Trimming cost V 0 bases and J 7 bases, with 5 bases left between them. Germline values: CDR1 SGHRS, CDR2 YFSETQ. The length of the CDR3 is 12 residues. The CDR3 nucleotides are TGCGCCAGCAGCTTGGAGCTAAATGAGCAGTTCTTC. It yields the protein CASSLELNEQFF.

The V gene is TRBV7-2, the J gene TRBJ1-2; 10 nucleotides agree with TRBD1. This CDR3 contains 16 residues. The germline V gene has CDR1 SGHTA and CDR2 FQGNSA. J lost 6 bases, V lost 5 bases, and 12 bases had no gene match. The DNA of the CDR3 is TGTGCCAGCAGCCCGAGGGGACAGGGGAATTCAAATGGCTACACCTTC. Protein sequence: CASSPRGQGNSNGYTF.

This clonotype was observed many times. The chain uses TRBV5-1 and TRBJ1-1, with D tentatively TRBD1 (5 bases). The CDR3 sequence is 14 residues long. Germline V gene data show CDR1 as SGHRS and CDR2 as YFSETQ. Trimming pared 4 bases from V and 1 base from J, leaving 11 bases between. CDR3 DNA sequence: TGCGCCAGCAGCCCCCGGGGGGAGAACACTGAAGCTTTCTTT. This gives the protein CASSPRGENTEAFF. Variable domain in full (rest from reference TRBV5-1 and TRBJ1-1): KAGVTQTPRYLIKTRGQQVTLSCSPISGHRSVSWYQQTPGQGLQFLFEYFSETQRNKGNFPGRFSGRQFSNSRSEMNVSTLELGDSALYLCASSPRGENTEAFFGQGTRLTVV.

This clonotype was observed at least ten times. The genes are TRBV12-3 or TRBV12-4 and TRBJ2-5, with TRBD2 matching 8 bases. The CDR3 sequence is 14 residues long. V lost 6 bases and J lost 5; bases outside the gene matches: 8. Written as DNA, the CDR3 is TGTGCCAGCAGCTTGGCGAGCGGGGGTGAGACCCAGTACTTC. Protein product: CASSLASGGETQYF.

By proportion, this clonotype is medium-sized. The V call is TRBV5-1, the J call TRBJ2-7; D is perhaps TRBD1 or TRBD2 (5 bases each). V lost 4 bases and J 5 bases, leaving 10 bases between the germline ends. The CDR3 length is 12 residues. The germline CDR1 and CDR2 sequences are SGHRS and YFSETQ. Here the CDR3 DNA reads TGCGCCAGCAGCCGGGGCGAGAACGAGCAGTACTTC. This translates into CASSRGENEQYF.

The chain recombines TRBV11-2 with TRBJ2-1; D is possibly TRBD2 (6 bases). With 5 bases removed from V and 9 bases from J, the gap between germline ends came to 17 bases. CDR1 is SGHAT, CDR2 FQNNGV, per germline. This CDR3 spans 14 amino acids. The CDR3 loop is CASSTLGRLGEQFF. The CDR3 DNA reads as TGTGCCAGCAGCACTCTGGGGAGGCTGGGTGAGCAGTTCTTC.

V gene TRBV20-1 combines with J gene TRBJ2-3, with 16 bases identical to TRBD2. The CDR3 length is 16 residues. Germline V lookup: CDR1 DFQATT, CDR2 SNEGSKA (reference sequence). CDR3 in amino acids: CRLIPGLAGGPNTQYF. The CDR3 region has the DNA TGCAGACTAATTCCGGGACTAGCGGGGGGGCCGAATACGCAGTATTTT.

The J gene is TRBJ1-1, the V gene TRBV5-6; tentatively, D is TRBD1 (6 bases). Looked up from germline, CDR1 is SGHDT and CDR2 is YYEEEE. CDR3 length equals 14 residues. V lost 5 bases and J lost 4, with 15 bases in between. The CDR3 nucleotides read TGTGCCAGCAGGACAACAGGGAGGAGCACTGAAGCTTTCTTT. As protein: CASRTTGRSTEAFF.

This clonotype came up a few times. The chain employs TRBV20-1 and TRBJ2-2; D is undetermined. From germline, CDR1 is DFQATT and CDR2 SNEGSKA (reference sequence). The CDR3 is made up of 13 amino acids. The V end was cut by 3 bases, the J end by 8 bases, with 13 bases between. For the CDR3, the DNA is TGCAGTGCTAGTTCCCCTTCCAGGGGGGAGCTGTTTTTT. The encoded protein is CSASSPSRGELFF.

The chain couples TRBV6-2 or TRBV6-3 to TRBJ2-7; 9 bases are a match to TRBD1. CDR1 and CDR2 from the germline V gene are MNHEY and SVGEGT. The trim removed 5 bases at V and 1 base at J, leaving 6 bases unmatched. The length of the CDR3 is 15 residues. The CDR3 here is CASSRPGTGSYEQYV. The CDR3 DNA reads TGTGCCAGCAGTCGTCCCGGGACAGGGTCCTACGAGCAGTACGTC.

This clonotype came up a few times. The chain employs TRBV7-9 and TRBJ1-2, with D possibly being TRBD1 (5 bases). This CDR3 is 13 amino acids long. V was cut by 8 bases and J by 4 bases, with 14 bases left in between. Germline V lookup: CDR1 SEHNR, CDR2 FQNEAQ (reference sequence). The CDR3 DNA sequence: TGTGCCAGCGGACAAGGACTTGGCTATGGCTACACCTTC. It encodes CASGQGLGYGYTF.

This clonotype occurred a few times. J is TRBJ2-3 and V is TRBV6-2 or TRBV6-3, with D perhaps matching TRBD1 (6 bases). The CDR3 is made up of 17 amino acids. Germline assignment: CDR1 MNHEY and CDR2 SVGEGT. Trimming removed 5 bases at V and 3 bases at J, with 21 bases between. The CDR3 protein is CASSLGLVRDNTDTQYF. CDR3 sequence (DNA): TGTGCCAGCAGTCTAGGGTTGGTTCGGGACAATACAGATACGCAGTATTTT.

The CDR3 spells CASSVDSNTGELFF. In DNA form, the CDR3 reads TGTGCCAGCAGCGTAGACTCGAACACCGGGGAGCTGTTTTTT. The V call is TRBV9, the J call TRBJ2-2; D remains unclear. Germline lookup yields CDR1 SGDLS and CDR2 YYNGEE. Trimming took 0 bases from V and 0 from J, leaving 3 bases between them. CDR3 size: 14 residues.

This rearrangement joins TRBV4-1 to TRBJ1-2, with D possibly TRBD1 on 5 matching bases. The germline V gene has CDR1 MGHRA and CDR2 YSYEKL. CDR3 size: 13 residues. Trimming pared 4 bases from V and 8 bases from J, leaving 14 bases between. CDR3 in amino acids: CASSRDLEGGYTF. In DNA form, the CDR3 reads TGCGCCAGCAGCCGGGACCTCGAGGGAGGCTACACCTTC.